This paragraph reports one T cell receptor (beta chain). The data belong to a study of T cell changes during pregnancy in multiple sclerosis. The protocol was immunoSEQ multiplex PCR, while the TCRdb copy is restricted to in-frame clones and leaves out a portion. The data hold around 38,000 clones, with roughly 90% observed a single time. The sample here was CD8+ T cells from peripheral blood mononuclear cells, taken in the third trimester of pregnancy. This receptor was identified in a female donor with multiple sclerosis, enrolled in a pregnancy study.

The CDR3 reads CASSLDRGIYEQYF. The CDR3 DNA reads as TGTGCCAGCAGTTTGGACAGGGGGATCTACGAGCAGTACTTC. This chain connects TRBV6-6 to TRBJ2-7; 10 bases align to TRBD1. CDR1 is MNHNY, CDR2 SVGAGI, per germline (reference sequence). After removal of 4 bases from V and 3 bases from J, the junction contained 3 bases not matched to a gene. The CDR3 runs to 14 residues.